The 18 T cell receptor beta chains listed next were all sequenced from one sample in a study of T cell responses to AZD1222 COVID-19 vaccine. The method was immunoSEQ multiplex PCR; TCRdb's version includes in-frame clones alone and lacks a portion of them. The repertoire includes about 64,000 clones, around nine tenths of them detected once, and 6.3% sits in the top ten. The specimen comprised peripheral blood, sampled 28 days after the second dose of the MenACWY control vaccine. These receptors all come from an adult who received the MenACWY meningococcal vaccine as a control.

The chain employs TRBV19 and TRBJ1-1; TRBD1 is a possible D gene (5 bases). V gave up 2 bases and J gave up 1 base, with 14 bases separating them. The germline V gene has CDR1 LNHDA and CDR2 SQIVND (reference sequence). The CDR3 spans 16 residues. The chain's CDR3 is CASSIKLPQGNTEAFF. For the CDR3, the DNA is TGTGCCAGTAGTATAAAGTTACCCCAGGGGAACACTGAAGCTTTCTTT.

The J gene is TRBJ2-3, the V gene TRBV27, with TRBD2 matching over 8 bases. V was clipped by 5 bases and J by 3 bases; unmatched bases: 10. Germline values: CDR1 MNHEY, CDR2 SMNVEV (reference sequence). The CDR3 covers 16 residues. In DNA form, the CDR3 reads TGTGCCAGCAGTGCGAACCGGGCTAGCGGGACAGATACGCAGTATTTT. Translated, it gives CASSANRASGTDTQYF.

The rearrangement joins TRBV5-1 to TRBJ1-3; D remains ambiguous. Per germline, CDR1 SGHRS and CDR2 YFSETQ. The CDR3 has 14 amino acids. Trimming shortened V by 0 bases and J by 3 bases, and 7 bases separated the two germline ends. The chain's CDR3 is CASSLVGIGNTIYF. The CDR3 DNA reads as TGCGCCAGCAGCTTGGTCGGCATTGGAAACACCATATATTTT.

J is TRBJ2-7 and V is TRBV12-2; the tabulated D call, TRBD2, remains unverified against the DNA. TRBV12-2 is annotated as a pseudogene. There are 17 residues in the CDR3. CDR3 residues: CASRLVTSGKSSYEQYF. The CDR3 DNA follows: TGTGCAAGTCGCTTAGTTACTAGCGGGAAATCGTCATACGAGCAGTACTTC.

The chain links TRBV4-1 to TRBJ2-1, with no clear D. This CDR3 spans 12 amino acids. The germline V gene has CDR1 MGHRA and CDR2 YSYEKL. V was trimmed by 2 bases and J by 6 bases, leaving 5 bases between them. CDR3 sequence (DNA): TGCGCCAGCAGCCAATGGGGCAATGAGCAGTTCTTC. It encodes CASSQWGNEQFF.

The chain uses TRBV19 and TRBJ1-2, with D uncertain. The germline CDR1 and CDR2 sequences are LNHDA and SQIVND (reference sequence). The CDR3 spans 12 residues. Trimming pared 4 bases from V and 1 base from J, leaving 4 bases between. In nucleotides, the CDR3 is TGTGCCAGTAGTACTCTTAACTATGGCTACACCTTC. This translates into CASSTLNYGYTF.

The genes are TRBV6-5 and TRBJ2-5, with 14 bases identical to TRBD2. The V gene's germline CDR1 is MNHEY and CDR2 SVGAGI. The CDR3 length is 15 residues. With 6 bases clipped from V and 3 bases from J, the junction kept 3 bases outside the gene matches. Here the CDR3 reads CASRTGLAGEETQYF. The CDR3 DNA sequence: TGTGCCAGCAGGACGGGACTAGCGGGAGAAGAGACCCAGTACTTC.

The rearrangement joins TRBV7-2 to TRBJ1-2; possible D gene TRBD1, 6 bases. Trimming stripped 4 bases from V and 7 bases from J, with 19 bases between. The CDR3 spans 15 residues. Germline lookup yields CDR1 SGHTA and CDR2 FQGNSA. The CDR3 reads CASSSHGTRGGGYTF. For the CDR3, the DNA is TGTGCCAGCAGCTCCCACGGGACACGGGGAGGTGGCTACACCTTC.

The J gene is TRBJ2-1, the V gene TRBV5-4; 15 bases map to TRBD2. The CDR3 is 16 amino acids. V shed 3 bases and J 9 bases; nucleotides not matched to a gene: 7. Germline V CDR1 and CDR2: SGHNT, YYREEE (reference sequence). CDR3 DNA: TGTGCCAGCAGCTCGGGACTAGCGGGAGGATACGGTGAGCAGTTCTTC. It yields the protein CASSSGLAGGYGEQFF.

This chain links TRBV12-5 with TRBJ2-1, with TRBD2 identical over 7 bases. From germline, CDR1 is LGHNT and CDR2 FRNRAP. The CDR3 runs 12 residues. Trimming cost V 6 bases and J 7 bases; bases outside gene matches: 3. The CDR3 loop reads CASGTGGNEQFF. Written as DNA, the CDR3 is TGTGCTAGTGGAACCGGGGGGAATGAGCAGTTCTTC. The full variable domain, with the rest looked up from reference TRBV12-5 and TRBJ2-1, is DARVTQTPRHKVTEMGQEVTMRCQPILGHNTVFWYRQTMMQGLELLAYFRNRAPLDDSGMPKDRFSAEMPDATLATLKIQPSEPRDSAVYFCASGTGGNEQFFGPGTRLTVL.

V usage is TRBV27 and J usage is TRBJ2-5; 10 bases agree with TRBD2. Trimming removed 6 bases from V and 3 bases from J; junction bases left unmatched: 4. The germline gives CDR1 MNHEY, CDR2 SMNVEV (reference sequence). CDR3 size: 14 residues. CDR3 protein: CASRTLAGKETQYF. The CDR3 DNA is TGTGCCAGCAGAACACTAGCGGGAAAAGAGACCCAGTACTTC.

A single count supports this clone. The rearrangement links TRBV27 to TRBJ1-1; perhaps TRBD1 as D (5 bases). V lost 1 base to trimming and J lost 6 bases, with 15 bases between them. From germline, CDR1 is MNHEY and CDR2 SMNVEV (reference sequence). This CDR3 comprises 15 residues. CDR3 DNA sequence: TGTGCCAGCAGTTTATTTATGGGGCAAGGGTCTGAAGCTTTCTTT. Translation: CASSLFMGQGSEAFF.

The rearrangement links TRBV19 to TRBJ1-2; a weak D match, TRBD1 (6 bases). The CDR3 runs 14 residues. The V and J ends lost 4 bases and 2 bases respectively, with 11 bases between them. Germline CDR1 and CDR2: LNHDA and SQIVND (reference sequence). The CDR3: CASSTPTGNYGYTF. CDR3 sequence (DNA): TGTGCCAGTAGTACCCCAACAGGGAACTATGGCTACACCTTC.

The chain combines TRBV4-3 with TRBJ2-2; 9 positions match TRBD1. This CDR3 comprises 18 residues. The germline V gene has CDR1 LGHNA and CDR2 YSLEER. V shed 1 base and J 6 bases; nucleotides not matched to a gene: 12. The CDR3 DNA reads TGCGCCAGCAGCCAAGCCCCTTCGGGACAGGGTCGGTCCGGGGAGCTGTTTTTT. Translation gives CASSQAPSGQGRSGELFF.

The V and J genes are TRBV7-6 and TRBJ2-1, with a weak D call TRBD1 (5 bases). This CDR3 comprises 15 residues. V shed 3 bases and J shed 5 bases, with 14 bases lying between them. Germline assignment: CDR1 SGHVS and CDR2 FNYEAQ. CDR3 residues: CASSFGGALHNEQFF. The CDR3 DNA is TGTGCCAGCAGCTTTGGTGGGGCGTTACACAATGAGCAGTTCTTC.

The chain is built from TRBV24-1 and TRBJ2-6; weak D call: TRBD1 (6 bases). V shed 9 bases and J shed 0 bases, with 8 bases lying between them. Per germline, CDR1 KGHDR and CDR2 SFDVKD. The CDR3 length is 14 residues. The CDR3 reads CATEGDSGANVLTF. The DNA for the CDR3 is TGTGCCACCGAGGGGGACTCTGGGGCCAACGTCCTGACTTTC.

The chain joins TRBV5-5 to TRBJ2-5, with 7 bases that match TRBD1. The junction had 16 bases not matched to a gene; V was cut back by 0 bases and J by 5 bases. CDR3 size: 18 residues. Germline assignment: CDR1 SGHKS and CDR2 YYEKEE (reference sequence). CDR3 bases: TGTGCCAGCAGCTTGGCCAGGGGGACCAGGGCTCCCGTTGAGACCCAGTACTTC. Its protein is CASSLARGTRAPVETQYF.

This clone has just one count. The V gene is TRBV4-1, the J gene TRBJ2-2; D call uncertain. Between the trimmed V and J ends, which lost 5 bases and 7 bases, there was a span of 17 bases. CDR3 length equals 15 residues. CDR1 MGHRA and CDR2 YSYEKL come from the germline V gene. CDR3: CASSSPTVADGELFF. DNA for the CDR3: TGCGCCAGCAGCTCCCCGACCGTCGCGGACGGGGAGCTGTTTTTT.